This TCR beta chain was recorded in a study of blood T cell repertoires in COVID-19. The CDR3 sequence is 15 residues long. V was trimmed by 8 bases and J by 4 bases, leaving 15 bases between them. CDR1 is LNHDA, CDR2 SQIVND, per germline (reference sequence). Residents of about two dozen US areas, aged roughly 18 to 89 years, made up the participants. Assay used: immunoSEQ multiplex PCR; TCRdb lists only in-frame clones, some missing. The sample includes about 220,000 clones, under 90% of them seen just once. The chain has TRBV19 and TRBJ2-6; no firm D call. The receptor was isolated from a woman in her thirties or forties who had been exposed to COVID-19. Source material: PBMCs or T cells enriched from blood (not recorded which). The DNA of the CDR3 is TGTGCCAGTGGGTTGACAACCCGAGGGGCCAACGTCCTGACTTTC. Translated, it gives CASGLTTRGANVLTF.